Presented here are 26 T cell receptor beta chains from one specimen sequenced in a study of long-term antiretroviral therapy in people with HIV. A v3.0 immunoSEQ assay was performed at survey level. Using immunoSEQ multiplex PCR, the repertoire was profiled, and TCRdb retains in-frame clones only, with some absent. The table shows roughly 30,000 clones, with 80% occurring only once. Sequenced here: unsorted PBMCs, sampled 0.3 years after starting antiretroviral therapy. The receptors come from a man aged 40-55 years with HIV.

The rearrangement links TRBV4-3 to TRBJ2-1; D uncertain. From germline, CDR1 is LGHNA and CDR2 YSLEER. Trimming cost V 0 bases and J 3 bases, with 9 bases left between them. This CDR3 has 15 residues. Here the CDR3 reads CASSQDLGNYNEQFF. CDR3 DNA sequence: TGCGCCAGCAGCCAAGACCTAGGAAACTACAATGAGCAGTTCTTC.

Turning to this clone: Just one base apart from a much larger clone, this may be a read error. The chain uses TRBV7-9 and TRBJ1-2; D call uncertain. Trimming cost V 2 bases and J 2 bases, with 6 bases left between them. CDR1 and CDR2 (germline): SEHNR, FQNEAQ (reference sequence). This CDR3 is 13 amino acids long. The CDR3 loop is CASSLQENYGYTF. As DNA, the CDR3 is TGTGCCAGCAGCTTACAGGAGAACTATGGCTACACCTTC.

This clone appeared a few times. The V gene is TRBV19, the J gene TRBJ2-3, with 8 bases matching TRBD1. V dropped 4 bases and J dropped 3; count of bases not matched to a gene: 3. Per the germline V gene, CDR1 is LNHDA and CDR2 is SQIVND (reference sequence). This CDR3 is 14 amino acids long. CDR3: CASSTRQGTDTQYF. In DNA form, the CDR3 reads TGTGCCAGTAGTACGAGACAGGGGACAGATACGCAGTATTTT.

The gene calls are TRBV28 and TRBJ2-7, with TRBD2 matching over 7 bases. V shed 7 bases, J shed 9 bases, and the junction held 24 bases outside the gene matches. There are 17 residues in the CDR3. CDR1 and CDR2 (germline): MDHEN, SYDVKM. The CDR3 bases are TGTGCCAGCATCCCCTCCCCCGGGGGGAGGGCTCCCTTAGTGCAGTACTTC. Its protein product is CASIPSPGGRAPLVQYF.

This chain uses TRBV4-3 with TRBJ2-1; TRBD2 agrees at 9 bases. The CDR3 length is 14 residues. CDR1 LGHNA and CDR2 YSLEER come from the germline V gene. V lost 3 bases, J lost 8 bases, and 5 bases stayed unmatched. The CDR3 DNA reads TGCGCCAGCAGCCAGGTTAGCGGGAGCTATGAGCAGTTCTTC. Protein: CASSQVSGSYEQFF.

The rearrangement joins TRBV29-1 to TRBJ2-1; TRBD1 matches at 9 bases. CDR1 SQVTM and CDR2 ANQGSEA come from the germline V gene. After removal of 5 bases from V and 8 bases from J, the junction contained 10 bases not matched to a gene. The CDR3 totals 14 residues. CDR3 loop: CSVKNWDRVHEQFF. CDR3 bases: TGCAGCGTTAAAAATTGGGACAGGGTTCATGAGCAGTTCTTC.

The chain combines TRBV7-3 with TRBJ2-1; D uncertain. Trimming shortened V by 5 bases and J by 2 bases, and 13 bases separated the two germline ends. Looked up from germline, CDR1 is SGHTA and CDR2 is FQGTGA. This CDR3 contains 15 residues. Here the CDR3 reads CASSQILSPYNEQFF. The DNA of the CDR3 is TGTGCCAGCAGCCAAATACTCAGCCCCTACAATGAGCAGTTCTTC.

The gene calls are TRBV28 and TRBJ2-2; 10 nucleotides align to TRBD1. The germline V gene encodes CDR1 MDHEN and CDR2 SYDVKM. Germline trimming cut 6 bases from V and 5 bases from J; bases unmatched to any gene: 6. The CDR3 has 15 amino acids. The CDR3 DNA reads as TGTGCCAGCAGGAGACAGGGGGCGCGTACCGGGGAGCTGTTTTTT. This codes for CASRRQGARTGELFF.

The rearrangement uses TRBV7-9 and TRBJ2-3; TRBD2 agrees at 11 bases. The CDR3 extends over 16 amino acids. The V and J ends lost 1 base and 3 bases, in that order; junction bases with no gene match: 3. CDR1 is SEHNR, CDR2 FQNEAQ, per germline (reference sequence). The CDR3 reads CASSLGVAGGTDTQYF. The CDR3 DNA reads as TGTGCCAGCAGCTTAGGAGTAGCGGGGGGGACAGATACGCAGTATTTT.

The rearrangement links TRBV7-9 to TRBJ2-5; D gene ambiguous. V was pared by 3 bases and J by 5 bases, with 4 bases between. The germline V gene has CDR1 SEHNR and CDR2 FQNEAQ (reference sequence). CDR3 length: 11 residues. CDR3 sequence: CASSFYETQYF. Written as DNA, the CDR3 is TGTGCCAGCAGCTTCTATGAGACCCAGTACTTC.

This clone was seen just once. This sequence joins TRBV5-6 and TRBJ2-7, with D perhaps TRBD1 (6 bases). Germline CDR1 reads SGHDT; CDR2 reads YYEEEE. Trimming cost V 4 bases and J 5 bases, with 16 bases left between them. This CDR3 contains 14 residues. The CDR3 bases are TGTGCCAGCAGCGATAGACAGGCGGCTCACGAGCAGTACTTC. Its protein product is CASSDRQAAHEQYF.

This clone appeared a few times. The chain links TRBV23-1 to TRBJ2-7; 12 bases align to TRBD1. TRBV23-1 is designated an ORF whose function remains uncertain. This CDR3 spans 16 amino acids. V gave up 0 bases and J gave up 4 bases; unmatched junction bases: 4. For the CDR3, the DNA is TGCGCCAGCAGTCAATCGGGGACAGGGGGCAGGTACGAGCAGTACTTC. Protein product: CASSQSGTGGRYEQYF.

The rearrangement links TRBV10-3 to TRBJ2-3; TRBD2 aligns across 9 bases. The CDR3 contains 14 residues. Losses at the gene ends were 6 bases for V and 4 bases for J; bases not matched to a gene: 5. CDR1 is ENHRY, CDR2 SYGVKD, per germline. DNA of the CDR3: TGTGCCATCAGACCGGGACTAGCAGCAGATACGCAGTATTTT. It encodes CAIRPGLAADTQYF.

The chain links TRBV6-1 to TRBJ2-3; D ambiguous. The V and J ends lost 2 bases and 1 base respectively, with 13 bases between them. The V gene's germline CDR1 is MNHNS and CDR2 SASEGT. The CDR3 covers 16 residues. DNA of the CDR3: TGTGCCAGCAGTGAACGGTCCGCCCGGGGCACAGATACGCAGTATTTT. The encoded protein is CASSERSARGTDTQYF.

V usage is TRBV4-3 and J usage is TRBJ2-7, with a weak D call TRBD1 (5 bases). The V gene's germline CDR1 is LGHNA and CDR2 YSLEER. V was cut by 5 bases and J by 3 bases, with 17 bases left in between. The CDR3 spans 15 residues. DNA of the CDR3: TGCGCCAGCAGCAATATGGTAGGGGCTGGCTACGAGCAGTACTTC. Its translation: CASSNMVGAGYEQYF.

The chain combines TRBV19 with TRBJ2-5, with a weak D call TRBD2 (5 bases). Germline V gives CDR1 LNHDA, CDR2 SQIVND (reference sequence). The CDR3 extends over 15 amino acids. The V gene lost 6 bases and the J gene lost 4 bases, with 18 bases spanning the gap. CDR3 protein: CASSRTGPGGETQYF. In nucleotides, the CDR3 is TGTGCCAGTAGCCGAACGGGCCCCGGAGGAGAGACCCAGTACTTC.

The rearrangement links TRBV7-9 to TRBJ2-1; D is uncertain. Germline CDR1 and CDR2: SEHNR and FQNEAQ (reference sequence). The CDR3 runs 17 residues. V lost 1 base and J 0 bases, leaving 13 bases between the germline ends. The CDR3 sequence: CASSLDVRASSYNEQFF. The CDR3 DNA is TGTGCCAGCAGCTTAGATGTTAGGGCCAGCTCCTACAATGAGCAGTTCTTC.

The chain joins TRBV9 to TRBJ1-1, with D possibly being TRBD1 (6 bases). CDR1 SGDLS and CDR2 YYNGEE come from the germline V gene. There are 16 residues in the CDR3. The V end lost 0 bases, the J end lost 2 bases, and 14 bases lay between the germline ends. CDR3 region: CASSVDTGRGNTEAFF. The CDR3 DNA reads as TGTGCCAGCAGCGTAGACACAGGGAGAGGTAACACTGAAGCTTTCTTT.

This chain uses TRBV18 with TRBJ1-5, with D maybe TRBD1 (5 bases). With 3 bases removed from V and 0 bases from J, the gap between germline ends came to 12 bases. Germline V gives CDR1 KGHSH, CDR2 LQKENI. The CDR3 contains 16 residues. The CDR3 is CASSPLGVLSNQPQHF. As DNA, the CDR3 is TGTGCCAGCTCACCGTTGGGGGTACTTAGCAATCAGCCCCAGCATTTT.

The rearrangement joins TRBV7-9 to TRBJ1-2; D is ambiguous. The CDR3 extends over 11 amino acids. With 3 bases removed from V and 13 bases from J, the gap between germline ends came to 12 bases. Germline CDR1 reads SEHNR; CDR2 reads FQNEAQ (reference sequence). CDR3 nucleotides: TGTGCCAGCAGCTTGGCCTATGACATCACCTTC. This sequence encodes CASSLAYDITF.

There are a few counts of this clone. The gene calls are TRBV28 and TRBJ2-2; possible D gene TRBD1, 6 bases. The CDR3 sequence is 16 residues long. The V end lost 5 bases, the J end lost 0 bases, and 13 bases lay between the germline ends. Germline V gene sequence: CDR1 MDHEN, CDR2 SYDVKM. The CDR3 DNA reads TGTGCCAGCAGTCGAGACAGGTTCGCGAACACCGGGGAGCTGTTTTTT. Translated, it gives CASSRDRFANTGELFF.

This rearrangement joins TRBV7-9 to TRBJ2-3; TRBD2 matches 8 bases. Per germline, CDR1 SEHNR and CDR2 FQNEAQ (reference sequence). CDR3 size: 19 residues. With 2 bases clipped from V and 0 bases from J, the junction kept 13 bases outside the gene matches. CDR3 in amino acids: CASSLRPTTSGTSTDTQYF. In DNA form, the CDR3 reads TGTGCCAGCAGCTTACGTCCTACAACTAGCGGAACTAGCACAGATACGCAGTATTTT.

This clone was seen a few times. The CDR3 sequence: CASSHGTAQETQYF. CDR3 in DNA: TGCGCCAGCAGCCATGGGACAGCACAAGAGACCCAGTACTTC. This chain connects TRBV4-1 to TRBJ2-5; the match to TRBD1 covers 7 bases. This CDR3 contains 14 residues. Germline V gene lookup returns CDR1 MGHRA and CDR2 YSYEKL. With 3 bases clipped from V and 2 bases from J, the junction kept 3 bases outside the gene matches.

This clone was detected only a few times. The V and J genes are TRBV7-2 and TRBJ2-7; 7 bases are shared with TRBD2. Looked up from germline, CDR1 is SGHTA and CDR2 is FQGNSA. The V segment lost 1 base and the J segment 0 bases; nucleotides outside the gene matches: 6. The CDR3 length is 16 residues. The CDR3 bases are TGTGCCAGCAGCTTAGGGAGCGGGACCGCCTCCTACGAGCAGTACTTC. Translation gives CASSLGSGTASYEQYF.

The genes are TRBV6-6 and TRBJ2-2; 10 bases map to TRBD1. Germline lookup yields CDR1 MNHNY and CDR2 SVGAGI (reference sequence). V trimming: 4 bases; J trimming: 4 bases; junction bases outside the gene matches: 3. The CDR3 runs 15 residues. The DNA of the CDR3 is TGTGCCAGCAGTTTCCGGGACAGGGGCACCGGGGAGCTGTTTTTT. It codes for CASSFRDRGTGELFF.

The table lists this clone with a few counts. The genes are TRBV19 and TRBJ2-7, with TRBD1 as a possible D gene (6 bases). This CDR3 is built from 15 residues. Germline CDR1 is LNHDA and CDR2 is SQIVND (reference sequence). V lost 5 bases to trimming and J lost 1 base, with 15 bases between them. The CDR3 nucleotides read TGTGCCAGTAGTGTCAGGACAGATTCATCCTACGAGCAGTACTTC. This encodes CASSVRTDSSYEQYF.